This T cell receptor beta chain originates from a study of a mutant IDH1 vaccine in newly diagnosed glioma (dated by TCRdb to the early 2020s). Regarding the study in general: Vaccination was initiated 4-6 weeks after radiotherapy alone, or concurrently with temozolomide cycles in the chemotherapy-containing groups. For exploratory analyses, about 25 treated patients had longitudinal TCRB deep sequencing done wherever samples were available. The roughly 33 treated patients were approximately 62% male and approximately 40% female, with a mean age of about 43 years. The week-35 safety follow-up was designated visit V12, and the week-47 end of study was designated visit V13. Six visits were used for peripheral blood collection: V03 (baseline), V05, V07, V10, V12 and V13. Before enrollment, most patients had been given radiochemotherapy with temozolomide as standard therapy, while the rest had received either radiotherapy alone or temozolomide alone. The study at large found these results: Immune responses induced by the vaccine were seen in over 90% of patients across multiple MHC alleles. It was noted by the authors that analyses of patient blood samples could not be reproduced owing to sample limitations. Selection of PBMC samples for TCRB deep sequencing was based on availability. Pseudoprogression appeared unrelated to alterations in the top peripheral T cell clonotypes detected by TCRB sequencing.

Libraries were made using the immunoSEQ multiplex PCR assay. The hsTCRB Kit was used according to the manufacturer's protocol to amplify rearranged TCR beta chain sequences. An Illumina MiSeq was used to sequence the TCRB libraries. The authors' analysis ran thus. The kit vendor's proprietary platform handled demultiplexing, trimming and gene mapping. In TCRdb, the immuneACCESS table is reduced to in-frame sequences with V and J assigned. These tables do not hold every clone; where another copy was compared, an unresolved V gene accounts for under half, and the others remain unexplained. The DNA gave D and trimming, while V, J and clone size come from that table. This sample holds approximately 50,000 clones; about 90% were observed only once. Of the sample, roughly 1.6% is held by the ten largest clones. The time point label on this specimen signifies: week 35, safety follow-up. Every vaccine dose consisted of 300 ug of a 20-mer mutant IDH1 peptide in Montanide, administered subcutaneously together with topical imiquimod. Patients received eight vaccinations in weeks 1, 3, 5, 7, 11, 15, 19 and 23, corresponding to visits V03 through V10. The donors had newly diagnosed IDH1-mutant astrocytomas of WHO grade 3 or 4 that showed loss of nuclear ATRX. The samples were drawn from NOA16, a multicentre, single-arm, open-label phase I trial in Germany that tested a mutant IDH1 peptide vaccine in humans for the first time. Genomic DNA for TCRB sequencing was isolated from EDTA blood with the DNeasy Blood and Tissue Kit.

Taken from cysteine to phenylalanine, the CDR3 has 14 residues. Kept here is only the CDR3 DNA, which spans 42 bases and is read in frame from base 1. Trimming costs V 0 bases and J 4 bases, and their ends lie 10 bases apart. CDR1 and CDR2 (SGHRS, YFSETQ) derive from the germline V gene. Of note for this clone: The antigen this receptor binds is unknown. No base quality information exists; no much larger clone differs at one position.

The receptor was derived from a man aged 35 to 55 with glioma. The chain is encoded by TRBV5-1 joined to TRBJ1-1; perhaps TRBD1 is the D gene, with 6 bases matching. Material: PBMCs, obtained from a glioma patient whose treatment included an IDH1 peptide vaccine. In nucleotides, the sequence is TGCGCCAGCAGCTTGGGGGGGGCAGGCACTGAAGCTTTCTTT. This encodes CASSLGGAGTEAFF. The full variable domain, completed from the reference TRBV5-1 and TRBJ1-1 proteins outside the CDR3, reads KAGVTQTPRYLIKTRGQQVTLSCSPISGHRSVSWYQQTPGQGLQFLFEYFSETQRNKGNFPGRFSGRQFSNSRSEMNVSTLELGDSALYLCASSLGGAGTEAFFGQGTRLTVV.